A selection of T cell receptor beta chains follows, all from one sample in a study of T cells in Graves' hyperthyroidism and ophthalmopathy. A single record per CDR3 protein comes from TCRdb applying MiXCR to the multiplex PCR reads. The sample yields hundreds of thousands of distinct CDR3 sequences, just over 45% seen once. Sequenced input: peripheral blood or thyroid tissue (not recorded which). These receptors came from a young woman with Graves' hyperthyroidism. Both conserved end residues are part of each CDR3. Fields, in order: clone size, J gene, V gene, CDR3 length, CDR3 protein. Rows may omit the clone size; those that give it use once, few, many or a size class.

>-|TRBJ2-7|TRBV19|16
CASSTRTSGSPYEQYF
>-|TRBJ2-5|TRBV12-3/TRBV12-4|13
CASSLPWEETQYF
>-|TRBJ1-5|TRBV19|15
CASSIGQGTVQPQHF
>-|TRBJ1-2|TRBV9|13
CASSADRGSVYTF
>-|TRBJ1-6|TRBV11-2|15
CASTKNPGGNSPLHF
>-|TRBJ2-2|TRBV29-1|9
CSALGELFF
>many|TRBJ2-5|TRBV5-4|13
CASSLGHVETQYF
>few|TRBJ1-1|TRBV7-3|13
CASSLERQAEAFF
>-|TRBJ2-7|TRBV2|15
CASSESGGGVYEQYF
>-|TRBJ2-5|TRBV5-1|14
CASSRQRPQETQYF
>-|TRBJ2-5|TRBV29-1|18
CSDPRDRRRRGIQETQYF
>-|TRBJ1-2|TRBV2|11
CASSGGHRATF
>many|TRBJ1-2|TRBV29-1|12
CSAAGTGAGYTF
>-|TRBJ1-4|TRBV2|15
CASSEKAGYNEKLFF
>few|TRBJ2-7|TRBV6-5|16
CASSFKAPGFSYEQYF
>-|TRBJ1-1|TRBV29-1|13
CSVEAGYHTEAFF
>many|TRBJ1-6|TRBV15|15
CATSRGRGNNSPLHF
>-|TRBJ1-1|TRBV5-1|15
CASSLAGVQNTEAFF
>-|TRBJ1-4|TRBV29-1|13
CSQDHSPAEKLFF
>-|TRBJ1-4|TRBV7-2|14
CASSFKGTDEKLFF
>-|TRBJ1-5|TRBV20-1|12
CSARGQGSNQHF
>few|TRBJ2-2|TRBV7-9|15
CASSQGTGESGELFF
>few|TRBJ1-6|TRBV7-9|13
CASSLATGSPLHF
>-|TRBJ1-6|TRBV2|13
CASRDPDNSPLHF
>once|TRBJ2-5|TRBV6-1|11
CASSLQGGQYF
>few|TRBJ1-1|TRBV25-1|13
CASRGRVNTEAFF